Listed below are T cell receptor beta chains from one sample, sequenced in a study. The protocol was immunoSEQ multiplex PCR, while the TCRdb copy is restricted to in-frame clones and leaves out a portion. The sample includes approximately 50,000 clones, more than 85% seen only once; the top ten take roughly 10%. Material: PBMCs. These receptors came from a man aged 35 to 55 with rheumatoid arthritis. Both conserved end residues are part of each CDR3. The order of the fields is V gene, clone size, J gene, D gene, CDR3 protein, CDR3 DNA. The D gene is left open where the match is weak. Where a row states a size, it is once, few, many or the class of an expanded clone; other rows omit it.

>TRBV5-8|.|TRBJ2-1|TRBD2
CASTSNTLAGGDNEQFF
TGTGCCAGCACTTCAAACACACTAGCGGGGGGTGACAATGAGCAGTTCTTC
>TRBV29-1|.|TRBJ1-1|.
CSVAETGNTEAFF
TGCAGCGTTGCCGAAACAGGAAACACTGAAGCTTTCTTT
>TRBV19|once|TRBJ1-1|.
CASSTTGNTEAFF
TGTGCCAGTAGCACGACAGGGAACACTGAAGCTTTCTTT
>TRBV5-4|.|TRBJ1-1|.
CASSLGGGNTEAFF
TGTGCCAGCAGCTTGGGTGGGGGAAACACTGAAGCTTTCTTT
>TRBV19|.|TRBJ2-7|.
CASSIMVGVAEQYF
TGTGCCAGTAGTATTATGGTGGGGGTGGCCGAGCAGTACTTC
>TRBV27|once|TRBJ2-2|.
CASSEGNWDTGELFF
TGTGCCAGCAGTGAGGGCAATTGGGACACCGGGGAGCTGTTTTTT
>TRBV7-2|.|TRBJ2-3|.
CASSFQGLVDGTDTQYF
TGTGCCAGCAGCTTTCAAGGACTCGTCGATGGCACAGATACGCAGTATTTT
>TRBV27|.|TRBJ2-3|TRBD2
CASSLRLAGDTQYF
TGTGCCAGCAGTTTAAGACTAGCAGGGGATACGCAGTATTTT
>TRBV12-3/TRBV12-4|.|TRBJ1-1|.
CASRGRTEAFF
TGTGCCAGCAGGGGGCGGACTGAAGCTTTCTTT
>TRBV27|.|TRBJ2-7|TRBD2
CASSPRSSGSYEQYF
TGTGCCAGCAGTCCCCGATCTAGCGGGAGCTACGAGCAGTACTTC
>TRBV5-1|.|TRBJ2-7|TRBD1
CASSLLGQGGEQYF
TGCGCCAGCAGCTTGTTGGGACAGGGGGGCGAGCAGTACTTC
>TRBV28|.|TRBJ2-7|TRBD2
CASSGTSGATYEQYF
TGTGCCAGCAGTGGGACTAGCGGAGCTACCTACGAGCAGTACTTC
>TRBV12-3/TRBV12-4|.|TRBJ1-1|TRBD1
CASSFYQGAEAFF
TGTGCCAGCAGTTTTTACCAGGGGGCTGAAGCTTTCTTT
>TRBV27|.|TRBJ2-5|TRBD1
CASSSSGTGREETQYF
TGTGCCAGCAGTTCTTCCGGGACAGGGAGGGAGGAGACCCAGTACTTC
>TRBV14|.|TRBJ1-2|.
CASSHRTNYGYTF
TGTGCCAGCAGCCATAGGACTAACTATGGCTACACCTTC
>TRBV12-5|.|TRBJ1-1|.
CASGLVRTEAFF
TGTGCTAGTGGTTTGGTACGGACTGAAGCTTTCTTT
>TRBV7-9|.|TRBJ2-2|TRBD1
CASSSSFNPGGPGELFF
TGTGCCAGCAGCTCAAGTTTTAATCCAGGGGGCCCCGGGGAGCTGTTTTTT
>TRBV27|.|TRBJ2-4|.
CASSLSSKNIQYF
TGTGCCAGCAGTTTATCTTCCAAAAACATTCAGTACTTC
>TRBV19|.|TRBJ2-7|.
CASSPPHGTGSYEQYF
TGTGCCAGTAGTCCCCCTCACGGGACGGGTTCTTACGAGCAGTACTTC
>TRBV7-9|.|TRBJ2-3|.
CASSPTTGMIPDTQYF
TGTGCCAGCAGTCCCACAACGGGGATGATTCCAGATACGCAGTATTTT
>TRBV19|.|TRBJ2-5|.
CASSTDSQETQYF
TGTGCCAGTAGTACGGACAGCCAAGAGACCCAGTACTTC
>TRBV4-1|few|TRBJ1-5|.
CASSTRWDRQPQHF
TGCGCCAGCAGTACCCGCTGGGACCGTCAGCCCCAGCATTTT
>TRBV6-5|.|TRBJ1-5|.
CASSYFSGPNQPQHF
TGTGCCAGCAGTTACTTTTCGGGCCCCAATCAGCCCCAGCATTTT
>TRBV28|.|TRBJ1-2|.
CASSLAGQNYGYTF
TGTGCCAGCAGTTTAGCCGGACAGAACTATGGCTACACCTTC
>TRBV28|.|TRBJ1-1|TRBD1
CASSPGQVSMNTEAFF
TGTGCCAGCAGTCCCGGACAGGTTAGCATGAACACTGAAGCTTTCTTT
>TRBV3-1/TRBV3-2|.|TRBJ1-2|TRBD1
CASRLHGQESYTF
TGTGCCAGCAGACTACACGGACAGGAGAGCTACACCTTC
>TRBV5-4|.|TRBJ2-7|.
CASSLGPDSYEQYF
TGTGCCAGCAGCCTCGGACCGGATTCCTACGAGCAGTACTTC
>TRBV19|.|TRBJ2-5|TRBD2
CASTPKAGVGGETQYF
TGTGCCAGTACCCCCAAAGCGGGAGTGGGGGGAGAGACCCAGTACTTC
>TRBV16|.|TRBJ1-1|.
CASSHFGPSTEAFF
TGTGCCAGCAGCCACTTCGGGCCCTCGACTGAAGCTTTCTTT
>TRBV11-2|.|TRBJ1-3|.
CASSLDPGGGTIYF
TGTGCCAGCAGCTTAGATCCGGGGGGCGGCACCATATATTTT
>TRBV9|.|TRBJ2-1|.
CASSLFGSEQFF
TGTGCCAGCAGCCTTTTCGGGAGTGAGCAGTTCTTC
>TRBV9|.|TRBJ2-5|.
CASSSEGRQETQYF
TGTGCCAGCAGCTCCGAGGGACGTCAAGAGACCCAGTACTTC
>TRBV9|.|TRBJ2-3|TRBD1
CASSVGQGGDTQYF
TGTGCCAGCAGCGTAGGACAGGGCGGAGATACGCAGTATTTT
>TRBV28|.|TRBJ2-7|.
CASSLWPQGRGGYEQYF
TGTGCCAGCAGTTTATGGCCCCAGGGGCGCGGGGGATACGAGCAGTACTTC
>TRBV20-1|once|TRBJ1-6|.
CRGPSPLHF
TGCAGGGGGCCCTCACCCCTCCACTTT
>TRBV19|.|TRBJ2-1|.
CASSIGTTYNEQFF
TGTGCCAGTAGTATAGGTACAACTTACAATGAGCAGTTCTTC
>TRBV9|.|TRBJ2-5|TRBD2
CASSGGLAGGQETQYF
TGTGCCAGCAGCGGGGGACTAGCGGGAGGGCAAGAGACCCAGTACTTC
>TRBV27|.|TRBJ2-3|TRBD2
CASSLNGRSTDTQYF
TGTGCCAGCAGTTTAAACGGGAGGAGCACAGATACGCAGTATTTT
>TRBV9|.|TRBJ2-5|TRBD1
CASSQNPGQGLMETQYF
TGTGCCAGCAGCCAGAACCCGGGACAGGGATTAATGGAGACCCAGTACTTC
>TRBV30|once|TRBJ2-2|.
CAWSVGGELFF
TGTGCCTGGAGTGTAGGCGGGGAGCTGTTTTTT
>TRBV6-5|.|TRBJ2-7|TRBD1
CASSYSTGTGAYEQYF
TGTGCCAGCAGTTACTCGACCGGGACAGGGGCCTACGAGCAGTACTTC
>TRBV28|.|TRBJ2-3|.
CASSSAGWGRSTDTQYF
TGTGCCAGCAGTAGCGCCGGTTGGGGGCGCAGCACAGATACGCAGTATTTT
>TRBV2|.|TRBJ2-2|.
CASSDRGSTNTGELFF
TGTGCCAGCAGTGATCGAGGGAGTACGAACACCGGGGAGCTGTTTTTT
>TRBV7-2|.|TRBJ2-6|TRBD1
CASSLRGPISGANVLTF
TGTGCCAGCAGCTTAAGGGGGCCGATCTCTGGGGCCAACGTCCTGACTTTC
>TRBV19|.|TRBJ2-1|.
CASSISLSYNEQFF
TGTGCCAGTAGTATCTCCCTCTCCTACAATGAGCAGTTCTTC